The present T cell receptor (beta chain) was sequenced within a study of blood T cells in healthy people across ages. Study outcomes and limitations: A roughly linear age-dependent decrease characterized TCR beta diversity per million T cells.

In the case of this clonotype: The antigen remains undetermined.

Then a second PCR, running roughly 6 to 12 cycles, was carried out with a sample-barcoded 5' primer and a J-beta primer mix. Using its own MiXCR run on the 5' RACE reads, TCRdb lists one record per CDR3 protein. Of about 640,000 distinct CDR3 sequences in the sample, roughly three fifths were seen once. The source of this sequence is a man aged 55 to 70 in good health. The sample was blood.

CDR3 sequence reads: CASSSNARGGDDGYTF. The CDR3 nucleotides are TGTGCCAGCAGCTCAAACGCGAGAGGGGGCGACGATGGCTACACCTTC. This chain uses TRBV7-9 with TRBJ1-2; 7 bases fit TRBD1. Per germline, CDR1 SEHNR and CDR2 FQNEAQ (reference sequence). This CDR3 is built from 16 residues. The junction had 14 bases not matched to a gene; V was cut back by 4 bases and J by 6 bases.